What follows describes a single TCR beta chain. The data were obtained in a study of blood T cell repertoires in COVID-19. Overall study: COVID-19 samples collected from the United States, Italy and Spain covered acute and convalescent phases. T cells, B-cell-depleted T cells, or PBMCs supplied cDNA or gDNA.

The CDR3 consists of 13 residues. Trimming cost V 5 bases and J 5 bases; bases outside gene matches: 5. Germline V CDR1 and CDR2: SGHTA, FQGNSA. The authors' processing: Reference gene primer amplification in the assay estimated nucleated cell counts. The table came from immunoSEQ multiplex PCR; TCRdb's copy has only in-frame clones and leaves some out. V, J and clone size were drawn from that table, and D and trimming were deduced from the DNA. The data show some 69,000 clones, with about four fifths seen just once and 20% to 25% held by the top ten. The TCR sequence derives from a woman in her 70s with acute or convalescent COVID-19. The genes are TRBV7-2 and TRBJ2-5, with 7 bases fitting TRBD1. The sequencing sample was made of peripheral blood. The CDR3 spells CASSRGPEETQYF. The CDR3 DNA sequence: TGTGCCAGCAGCAGGGGGCCGGAGGAGACCCAGTACTTC.